Below, one TCR beta chain is given with its context. Its antigen target is currently unknown. Base qualities are not at hand, and no much larger clone is one base apart. Library method: the immunoSEQ multiplex PCR assay. TCRdb holds this immuneACCESS table with in-frame rearrangements only. Some clones are missing; in checked studies, unresolved V genes explain under half, and the rest has no known cause. This sample gives about 150,000 clones in total; over 90% of them show up just once. The top ten hold 2% to 2.5% of the sample. The germline V gene specifies MNHEY as CDR1 and SVGAGI as CDR2. The CDR3 contains 15 residues, cysteine and phenylalanine counted. Only the CDR3 region is kept as DNA, spanning 45 bases read in frame from base 1. Trimming costs V 5 bases and J 4 bases, and their ends lie 15 bases apart. The data were taken from a study of control samples from healthy donors and cancer patients (dated by TCRdb to the early 2020s).

The receptor was isolated from a man over 45 in good health. This receptor chain uses TRBV6-5 and TRBJ1-5; possibly the D gene is TRBD1, per 6 matching bases. Sequencing was carried out using blood. CDR3 reads: CASSPQWGANQPQHF. The nucleotide sequence reads as follows: TGTGCCAGCAGTCCCCAATGGGGGGCGAATCAGCCCCAGCATTTT.